These 25 T cell receptor beta chains share one sample of origin, sequenced in a study of cytomegalovirus exposure and HLA in healthy donors (dated by TCRdb to 2017 to 2019). To prepare the library, the immunoSEQ multiplex PCR assay was applied. For the multiplex PCR, a mixture combining 60 forward primers for TCR Vbeta segments and 13 reverse primers for TCR Jbeta segments was used. TCRdb took this table from immuneACCESS and kept in-frame rearrangements with V and J called. Such tables lack part of the clones; where checked against another copy, unresolved V genes explain under half of the gap, and the rest is unexplained. This sample's table carries about 53,000 clones. Less than 2.5% of the sample lies in the top ten. Sample: PBMCs. All receptors come from a woman between 18 and 29 years old in good health and CMV-seronegative.

The chain couples TRBV20-1 to TRBJ1-1; D is unresolved. The germline CDR1 and CDR2 sequences are DFQATT and SNEGSKA (reference sequence). The CDR3 has 11 residues. Trimming removed 6 bases from V and 5 bases from J, with 10 bases in between. The CDR3 reads CSASEETEAFF. CDR3 in DNA: TGCAGTGCATCTGAGGAGACTGAAGCTTTCTTT.

V usage is TRBV5-4 and J usage is TRBJ2-7, with 7 bases matching TRBD1. This CDR3 has 14 amino acids. V dropped 0 bases and J dropped 5; count of bases not matched to a gene: 5. Germline assignment: CDR1 SGHNT and CDR2 YYREEE (reference sequence). The CDR3 region is CASSLADRDHEQYF. The CDR3 DNA follows: TGTGCCAGCAGCTTGGCCGACAGGGACCACGAGCAGTACTTC.

J is TRBJ2-7 and V is TRBV18; maybe TRBD1 (6 bases). The CDR3 totals 15 residues. Per the germline V gene, CDR1 is KGHSH and CDR2 is LQKENI. V was pared by 4 bases and J by 0 bases, with 13 bases between. The CDR3 here is CASSLTGRSSYEQYF. CDR3 nucleotides: TGTGCCAGCTCACTTACAGGGCGGTCCTCCTACGAGCAGTACTTC.

This chain connects TRBV6-5 to TRBJ2-1; D not certain. Trimming stripped 6 bases from V and 5 bases from J, with 14 bases between. The germline V gene has CDR1 MNHEY and CDR2 SVGAGI. This CDR3 contains 14 residues. Written as DNA, the CDR3 is TGTGCCAGCAGGTACGGCGGTAGCCACAATGAGCAGTTCTTC. Amino acid sequence: CASRYGGSHNEQFF.

The V call is TRBV7-8, the J call TRBJ2-7; no clear D gene. Between the trimmed V and J ends, which lost 4 bases and 5 bases, there was a span of 6 bases. This CDR3 is 11 amino acids long. Germline CDR1 SGHVS, CDR2 FQNEAQ. The CDR3 DNA reads as TGTGCCAGCAGCTACACCCACGAGCAGTACTTC. This encodes CASSYTHEQYF.

Notes on this clone: The junction departs from germline at one end; a sequencing error may be responsible. This rearrangement joins TRBV18 to TRBJ2-2, with 7 positions matching TRBD2. The germline CDR1 and CDR2 sequences are KGHSH and LQKENI. CDR3 length: 16 amino acids. The CDR3 is CASAPMAGANTGELFF. As DNA, the CDR3 is TGTGCCAGCGCACCTATGGCGGGGGCGAACACCGGGGAGCTGTTTTTT.

This chain uses TRBV29-1 with TRBJ1-1, with 9 positions matching TRBD1. V shed 6 bases and J 4 bases; nucleotides not matched to a gene: 3. The CDR3 has 12 amino acids. Per germline, CDR1 SQVTM and CDR2 ANQGSEA. CDR3 nucleotides: TGCAGCGTCGCACAGGGGGCCACTGAAGCTTTCTTT. It yields the protein CSVAQGATEAFF.

V is TRBV6-1 and J is TRBJ2-7; D possibly corresponds to TRBD1 (6 bases). The CDR3 loop spans 15 amino acids. V was clipped by 0 bases and J by 2 bases, with 11 bases between them. Germline-derived CDR1 and CDR2 are MNHNS and SASEGT. CDR3 DNA sequence: TGTGCCAGCAGTGAAGCCCCGACAGGACCCTACGAGCAGTACTTC. This codes for CASSEAPTGPYEQYF.

Here the CDR3 reads CASSQGQGNSPLHF. CDR3 nucleotide sequence: TGTGCCAGCAGCCAAGGACAGGGGAATTCACCCCTCCACTTT. The chain couples TRBV14 to TRBJ1-6; 8 bases line up with TRBD1. Germline CDR1 reads SGHDN; CDR2 reads FVKESK. The CDR3 length is 14 residues. V shed 1 base, J shed 7 bases, and the junction held 0 bases outside the gene matches.

The chain employs TRBV5-1 and TRBJ2-2, with 12 positions matching TRBD2. The CDR3 is 16 residues long. Losses at the gene ends were 0 bases for V and 7 bases for J; bases not matched to a gene: 4. The germline V gene encodes CDR1 SGHRS and CDR2 YFSETQ. As DNA, the CDR3 is TGCGCCAGCAGCTTGGTCGTGACTAGCGGGAGCGGGGAGCTGTTTTTT. This translates into CASSLVVTSGSGELFF.

A note on this clone: An end of the junction differs from the germline gene, which may be a read error. This chain joins TRBV5-1 and TRBJ2-3; 8 bases agree with TRBD2. The CDR3 loop spans 16 amino acids. From germline, CDR1 is SGHRS and CDR2 YFSETQ. The CDR3 is CASSLDRGGGTDKQYF. The CDR3 DNA reads as TGCGCCAGCAGCTTGGACCGGGGGGGCGGCACAGATAAGCAGTATTTT.

Regarding this clone: This specimen includes other DNA sequences encoding the same CDR3. V gene TRBV18 combines with J gene TRBJ1-1; D gene unclear. Per germline, CDR1 KGHSH and CDR2 LQKENI. V was clipped by 8 bases and J by 0 bases, with 7 bases between them. CDR3 size: 12 residues. The CDR3 here is CASTGVNTEAFF. The CDR3 region has the DNA TGTGCCAGCACCGGGGTGAACACTGAAGCTTTCTTT.

The rearrangement joins TRBV15 to TRBJ2-7; 12 bases map to TRBD1. The trim removed 3 bases at V and 3 bases at J, leaving 12 bases unmatched. Germline values: CDR1 LNHNV, CDR2 YYDKDF (reference sequence). This CDR3 has 18 amino acids. This CDR3 is CATSSGTGGSAGGYEQYF. CDR3 DNA sequence: TGTGCCACCAGCAGCGGGACAGGGGGCAGTGCAGGGGGCTACGAGCAGTACTTC. Filled out from reference TRBV15 and TRBJ2-7, the complete variable domain reads DAMVIQNPRYQVTQFGKPVTLSCSQTLNHNVMYWYQQKSSQAPKLLFHYYDKDFNNEADTPDNFQSRRPNTSFCFLDIRSPGLGDTAMYLCATSSGTGGSAGGYEQYFGPGTRLTVT.

The chain combines TRBV9 with TRBJ2-2; 14 bases match TRBD2. Germline CDR1 SGDLS, CDR2 YYNGEE. V was pared by 2 bases and J by 5 bases, with 8 bases of the junction left unmatched. The CDR3 has 18 amino acids. As DNA, the CDR3 is TGTGCCAGCAGCGTGGGACTAGCGGGAGTAAGATGGACCGGGGAGCTGTTTTTT. This sequence encodes CASSVGLAGVRWTGELFF.

J is TRBJ2-4 and V is TRBV19; 12 bases align to TRBD2. After removal of 3 bases from V and 14 bases from J, the junction contained 8 bases not matched to a gene. Germline V lookup: CDR1 LNHDA, CDR2 SQIVND (reference sequence). This CDR3 comprises 14 residues. As DNA, the CDR3 is TGTGCCAGTAGTATCGGGCTAGCGGGGGGGCCGAAGTACTTC. This codes for CASSIGLAGGPKYF.

This chain connects TRBV7-9 to TRBJ1-4; 7 nucleotides align to TRBD1. V lost 2 bases, J lost 6 bases, and 9 bases stayed unmatched. The CDR3 is 16 amino acids. Germline V gives CDR1 SEHNR, CDR2 FQNEAQ (reference sequence). CDR3 region: CASSLRMVRGDEKLFF. Written as DNA, the CDR3 is TGTGCCAGCAGCTTAAGAATGGTCAGGGGGGATGAAAAACTGTTTTTT.

The V call is TRBV9, the J call TRBJ1-4; weak D call: TRBD1 (5 bases). V lost 5 bases and J lost 12, with 17 bases in between. The germline gives CDR1 SGDLS, CDR2 YYNGEE. There are 13 residues in the CDR3. The CDR3 nucleotides are TGTGCCAGCAGGAGGGGTTCATCGGGGGAACTGTTTTTT. This encodes CASRRGSSGELFF. The full variable domain, in which reference TRBV9 and TRBJ1-4 provide the parts outside the CDR3, is DSGVTQTPKHLITATGQRVTLRCSPRSGDLSVYWYQQSLDQGLQFLIQYYNGEERAKGNILERFSAQQFPDLHSELNLSSLELGDSALYFCASRRGSSGELFFGSGTQLSVL.

V gene TRBV25-1 combines with J gene TRBJ2-7, with D unclear. V lost 6 bases, J lost 3 bases, and 12 bases lay in between. CDR3 length: 13 amino acids. Germline CDR1 and CDR2: MGHDK and SYGVNS. The DNA for the CDR3 is TGTGCCAGCAGCCCCCTAGAAGACTACGAGCAGTACTTC. Amino acid sequence: CASSPLEDYEQYF.

V usage is TRBV9 and J usage is TRBJ2-2, with D unclear. The CDR3 totals 13 residues. Germline V gene sequence: CDR1 SGDLS, CDR2 YYNGEE. V gave up 0 bases and J gave up 7 bases, with 7 bases separating them. Here the CDR3 reads CASSVGGSGELFF. CDR3 DNA: TGTGCCAGCAGCGTAGGAGGCAGCGGGGAGCTGTTTTTT.

V gene TRBV15 combines with J gene TRBJ1-1; no reliable D call. V lost 6 bases, J lost 8 bases, and 10 bases lay in between. Germline V gene data show CDR1 as LNHNV and CDR2 as YYDKDF (reference sequence). This CDR3 region has 11 residues. This CDR3 is CATRRRTEAFF. The DNA for the CDR3 is TGTGCCACCAGACGGAGAACCGAAGCTTTCTTT. The variable domain in full, completed from reference TRBV15 and TRBJ1-1, reads DAMVIQNPRYQVTQFGKPVTLSCSQTLNHNVMYWYQQKSSQAPKLLFHYYDKDFNNEADTPDNFQSRRPNTSFCFLDIRSPGLGDTAMYLCATRRRTEAFFGQGTRLTVV.

The chain joins TRBV7-2 to TRBJ1-6, with 7 bases identical to TRBD1. The CDR3 is made up of 16 amino acids. The V segment lost 2 bases and the J segment 0 bases; nucleotides outside the gene matches: 1. Per the germline V gene, CDR1 is SGHTA and CDR2 is FQGNSA. The CDR3 loop is CASSLRDSSYNSPLHF. CDR3 DNA: TGTGCCAGCAGCTTAAGGGACAGCTCCTATAATTCACCCCTCCACTTT.

The J gene is TRBJ1-2, the V gene TRBV5-6, with a possible D match to TRBD1 (5 bases). Germline-derived CDR1 and CDR2 are SGHDT and YYEEEE. V lost 1 base to trimming and J lost 4 bases, with 11 bases between them. This CDR3 is built from 14 residues. In DNA, the CDR3 is TGTGCCAGCAGCTTGAGAAGACAGATCTATGGCTACACCTTC. Protein: CASSLRRQIYGYTF.

V and J are TRBV19 and TRBJ1-5; D is uncertain. CDR1 and CDR2 (germline): LNHDA, SQIVND (reference sequence). The CDR3 extends over 14 amino acids. V lost 5 bases to trimming and J lost 4 bases, with 12 bases between them. CDR3: CASSPRVSNQPQHF. Written as DNA, the CDR3 is TGTGCCAGTAGTCCGCGGGTTTCAAATCAGCCCCAGCATTTT.

This sequence joins TRBV7-6 and TRBJ2-3, with 8 positions matching TRBD1. V lost 3 bases, J lost 1 base, and 6 bases stayed unmatched. Germline loops: CDR1 SGHVS, CDR2 FNYEAQ. The CDR3 runs 16 residues. For the CDR3, the DNA is TGTGCCAGCAGCTTCGGCAGGGGGCGAGGCACAGATACGCAGTATTTT. Protein product: CASSFGRGRGTDTQYF.

J is TRBJ1-3 and V is TRBV7-8; D ambiguous. CDR1 is SGHVS, CDR2 FQNEAQ, per germline. The V end lost 5 bases, the J end lost 0 bases, and 17 bases lay between the germline ends. This CDR3 spans 17 amino acids. CDR3 sequence (DNA): TGTGCCAGCAGCCCAAGTCCCCCCGCGGTCTCTGGAAACACCATATATTTT. The encoded protein is CASSPSPPAVSGNTIYF. Variable domain in full (rest from reference TRBV7-8 and TRBJ1-3): GAGVSQSPRYKVAKRGQDVALRCDPISGHVSLFWYQQALGQGPEFLTYFQNEAQLDKSGLPSDRFFAERPEGSVSTLKIQRTQQEDSAVYLCASSPSPPAVSGNTIYFGEGSWLTVV.